The 20 T cell receptor beta chains reported below all come from one sample, sequenced in a study of Ad26.COV2.S vaccination and SARS-CoV-2 variants. Treatment noted: some 20 received Ad26.COV2.S at low or high dose, single or two shots; about 5 received placebo; per-sample allocation not given. Sampling took place 63 days after the first vaccine or placebo injection. Only in-frame clones appear in the TCRdb table, and some are missing; sequencing was by immunoSEQ multiplex PCR. The top ten hold under 2% of the sample, which has some 400,000 clones, roughly 90% seen once. This specimen consisted of peripheral blood, obtained in a trial of Ad26.COV2.S vaccine versus placebo. The receptors shown here come from a person between 18 and 60 years old who received the Ad26.COV2.S COVID-19 vaccine or a placebo.

There are a few counts of this clone. The rearrangement joins TRBV7-6 to TRBJ2-7; TRBD2 aligns across 8 bases. CDR3 length equals 16 residues. The V segment lost 1 base and the J segment 4 bases; nucleotides outside the gene matches: 9. Looked up from germline, CDR1 is SGHVS and CDR2 is FNYEAQ. The DNA of the CDR3 is TGTGCCAGCAGCTTAGGGTACAGCGGGAGTGTATACGAGCAGTACTTC. This sequence encodes CASSLGYSGSVYEQYF. The full variable domain, rest sourced from reference TRBV7-6 and TRBJ2-7, is GAGVSQSPRYKVTKRGQDVALRCDPISGHVSLYWYRQALGQGPEFLTYFNYEAQQDKSGLPNDRFSAERPEGSISTLTIQRTEQRDSAMYRCASSLGYSGSVYEQYFGPGTRLTVT.

The chain recombines TRBV5-1 with TRBJ1-1, with TRBD1 identical over 9 bases. Germline V CDR1 and CDR2: SGHRS, YFSETQ. CDR3 length equals 16 residues. The J segment lost 3 bases and the V segment lost 0 bases, leaving 6 bases of the junction unmatched. CDR3 sequence reads: CASSLGVRTGDTEAFF. In DNA, the CDR3 is TGCGCCAGCAGCTTGGGTGTAAGGACAGGGGACACTGAAGCTTTCTTT.

V is TRBV4-1 and J is TRBJ2-7, with TRBD1 identical over 7 bases. The CDR3 covers 15 residues. The V segment lost 4 bases and the J segment 6 bases; nucleotides outside the gene matches: 12. CDR1 is MGHRA and CDR2 is YSYEKL in the germline V gene. The DNA for the CDR3 is TGCGCCAGCAGCCCCTCAGGGGGTCGTGGTCCCGAGCAGTACTTC. Amino acids: CASSPSGGRGPEQYF.

The chain is built from TRBV15 and TRBJ1-1; D is uncertain. The CDR3 has 15 residues. With 0 bases removed from V and 0 bases from J, the gap between germline ends came to 8 bases. CDR1 and CDR2 (germline): LNHNV, YYDKDF (reference sequence). The CDR3 spells CATSREVRLNTEAFF. The CDR3 bases are TGTGCCACCAGCAGAGAGGTCAGGCTGAACACTGAAGCTTTCTTT.

This clone was counted once. V and J are TRBV19 and TRBJ2-1; possibly TRBD2 for D (7 bases). Per the germline V gene, CDR1 is LNHDA and CDR2 is SQIVND (reference sequence). V was pared by 3 bases and J by 10 bases, with 16 bases between. The CDR3 has 14 residues. CDR3 amino acids: CASSIRGALLEQFF. In DNA form, the CDR3 reads TGTGCCAGTAGTATCCGGGGGGCCTTATTGGAGCAGTTCTTC.

The chain joins TRBV3-1 (or the pseudogene TRBV3-2) to TRBJ1-1, with a tentative D call TRBD1 (5 bases). CDR1 is LGHDT and CDR2 is YNNKEL in the germline V gene (reference sequence). The CDR3 is 13 amino acids. V was shortened by 6 bases and J by 1 base, with 9 bases between the two germline ends. This CDR3 is CASSLRGNTEAFF. The CDR3 bases are TGTGCCAGCAGTCTTAGGGGGAACACTGAAGCTTTCTTT.

The V call is TRBV9, the J call TRBJ2-1, with 10 bases matching TRBD1. Germline lookup yields CDR1 SGDLS and CDR2 YYNGEE. V trimming: 3 bases; J trimming: 4 bases; junction bases outside the gene matches: 7. The CDR3 spans 16 residues. The CDR3 DNA reads TGTGCCAGCAGCGCAGACGGGACAGGGGCATACAATGAGCAGTTCTTC. Its translation: CASSADGTGAYNEQFF.

The V call is TRBV7-3, the J call TRBJ2-3, with 10 bases matching TRBD2. V shed 5 bases, J shed 4 bases, and the junction held 9 bases outside the gene matches. The CDR3 spans 16 residues. In germline, CDR1 is SGHTA, CDR2 FQGTGA. The CDR3 sequence: CASSPPLAGVSDTQYF. The CDR3 DNA reads as TGTGCCAGCAGCCCCCCTCTAGCGGGAGTCTCAGATACGCAGTATTTT.

This chain joins TRBV3-1 (or the pseudogene TRBV3-2) and TRBJ2-7, with D uncertain. Trimming shortened V by 0 bases and J by 0 bases, and 6 bases separated the two germline ends. Germline assignment: CDR1 LGHDT and CDR2 YNNKEL (reference sequence). The CDR3 is 14 amino acids. The CDR3 region has the DNA TGTGCCAGCAGCCAAGAAAGGAGCTCCTACGAGCAGTACTTC. The encoded protein is CASSQERSSYEQYF.

The gene calls are TRBV2 and TRBJ2-5; 10 nucleotides line up with TRBD2. Germline loops: CDR1 SNHLY, CDR2 FYNNEI. Trimming at V came to 5 bases and at J to 2 bases, leaving 8 bases not matched to a gene. The CDR3 consists of 16 residues. The CDR3 sequence: CASSPGLAPIQETQYF. The CDR3 DNA sequence: TGTGCCAGCAGTCCGGGACTAGCGCCTATACAAGAGACCCAGTACTTC.

This chain joins TRBV5-4 and TRBJ1-3; D might be TRBD1 (5 bases). Germline V gene data show CDR1 as SGHNT and CDR2 as YYREEE (reference sequence). This CDR3 contains 15 residues. With 2 bases removed from V and 5 bases from J, the gap between germline ends came to 14 bases. The CDR3 DNA follows: TGTGCCAGCAGCTTCGACAGTTCCCCTAGAAACACCATATATTTT. Translating it yields CASSFDSSPRNTIYF. Variable domain in full (rest from reference TRBV5-4 and TRBJ1-3): ETGVTQSPTHLIKTRGQQVTLRCSSQSGHNTVSWYQQALGQGPQFIFQYYREEENGRGNFPPRFSGLQFPNYSSELNVNALELDDSALYLCASSFDSSPRNTIYFGEGSWLTVV.

The rearrangement links TRBV2 to TRBJ2-3, with TRBD2 matching over 9 bases. V lost 2 bases to trimming and J lost 10 bases; unmatched junction nucleotides: 1. This CDR3 has 12 amino acids. The germline V gene encodes CDR1 SNHLY and CDR2 FYNNEI. The CDR3 sequence is CASSETSGPQYF. CDR3 bases: TGTGCCAGCAGTGAAACTAGCGGGCCGCAGTATTTT.

This chain joins TRBV5-1 and TRBJ1-6; a weak D match, TRBD1 (6 bases). The V gene's germline CDR1 is SGHRS and CDR2 YFSETQ. The germline V and J ends were trimmed by 4 bases and 7 bases, with 12 bases remaining between them. The CDR3 sequence is 14 residues long. CDR3 region: CASSEGTTNSPLHF. The CDR3 DNA reads as TGCGCCAGCAGCGAGGGGACAACGAATTCACCCCTCCACTTT.

This chain uses TRBV29-1 with TRBJ2-1, with 10 bases aligning to TRBD1. Germline CDR1 reads SQVTM; CDR2 reads ANQGSEA. This CDR3 comprises 14 residues. The ends lost 6 bases at V and 7 bases at J; junction bases unmatched: 9. CDR3 DNA: TGCAGCGTAACCTGGATGGGACAGGGGAATGAGCAGTTCTTC. Translated, it gives CSVTWMGQGNEQFF.

On this clone itself: The same CDR3 is also encoded by other DNA sequences in this sample. The rearrangement uses TRBV9 and TRBJ1-3; D is unclear. The CDR3 is made up of 13 amino acids. Trimming shortened V by 0 bases and J by 1 base, and 2 bases separated the two germline ends. The germline CDR1 and CDR2 sequences are SGDLS and YYNGEE. CDR3 loop: CASSVGSGNTIYF. The CDR3 DNA reads TGTGCCAGCAGCGTAGGGTCTGGAAACACCATATATTTT.

The chain couples TRBV5-4 to TRBJ2-7, with D maybe TRBD2 (5 bases). Germline CDR1 is SGHNT and CDR2 is YYREEE (reference sequence). This CDR3 comprises 11 residues. V was trimmed by 4 bases and J by 5 bases, leaving 7 bases between them. CDR3 sequence: CASSHGDEQYF. CDR3 nucleotide sequence: TGTGCCAGCAGCCACGGGGACGAGCAGTACTTC.

The rearrangement joins TRBV7-2 to TRBJ2-5; the match to TRBD2 covers 9 bases. CDR1 is SGHTA and CDR2 is FQGNSA in the germline V gene. CDR3 length: 17 amino acids. V was pared by 2 bases and J by 5 bases, with 12 bases of the junction left unmatched. The CDR3: CASSLSFFSGSWETQYF. The CDR3 nucleotides are TGTGCCAGCAGCTTAAGTTTTTTTAGCGGGAGTTGGGAGACCCAGTACTTC.

This chain links TRBV5-1 with TRBJ2-1; 9 nucleotides match TRBD2. Germline V gene data show CDR1 as SGHRS and CDR2 as YFSETQ. V lost 4 bases to trimming and J lost 8 bases; unmatched junction nucleotides: 13. This CDR3 has 16 residues. The CDR3 nucleotides read TGCGCCAGCAGCCTTAGCGGGAGATCGGTGTACGATGAGCAGTTCTTC. It specifies CASSLSGRSVYDEQFF.

This chain joins TRBV19 and TRBJ1-2; 7 bases fit TRBD1. The V segment lost 3 bases and the J segment 8 bases; nucleotides outside the gene matches: 9. CDR1 and CDR2 (germline): LNHDA, SQIVND (reference sequence). There are 14 residues in the CDR3. In nucleotides, the CDR3 is TGTGCCAGTAGTATCCGAGGCAGGGGGGAAGGCTACACCTTC. Its protein product is CASSIRGRGEGYTF. The full variable domain, completed using reference TRBV19 and TRBJ1-2, is DGGITQSPKYLFRKEGQNVTLSCEQNLNHDAMYWYRQDPGQGLRLIYYSQIVNDFQKGDIAEGYSVSREKKESFPLTVTSAQKNPTAFYLCASSIRGRGEGYTFGSGTRLTVV.

The rearrangement uses TRBV20-1 and TRBJ1-5; D is unresolved. This CDR3 is 14 amino acids long. With 3 bases removed from V and 7 bases from J, the gap between germline ends came to 16 bases. Germline V gene sequence: CDR1 DFQATT, CDR2 SNEGSKA (reference sequence). The CDR3 DNA reads as TGCAGTGCTAGTAAGGGAAGGACGTTGCAGCCCCAGCATTTT. This sequence encodes CSASKGRTLQPQHF.